These T cell receptor beta chains were read from a single sample in a study of T cell repertoires in ileal Crohn's disease. Measured with immunoSEQ multiplex PCR; TCRdb has only the in-frame clones, and not every one. This sample has 6,000 or so clones, with over 75% found just once. The sample consisted of ileal tissue. These receptors originate from an adult with Crohn's disease. Each CDR3 is given with its conserved first and last residue. The order of the fields is clone size, J gene, V gene, D gene, CDR3 DNA, CDR3 protein. D genes are given only for firm matches. A clone size is listed for some rows: how often the clone was seen (once, few, many), or a class if it is expanded.

clone_size: NA
j_call: TRBJ2-3
v_call: TRBV9
d_call: NA
cdr3_nt: TGTGCCAGCAGCGTAGCTCACAGGGTAGATACGCAGTATTTT
cdr3_aa: CASSVAHRVDTQYF

clone_size: NA
j_call: TRBJ1-3
v_call: TRBV18
d_call: NA
cdr3_nt: TGTGCCAGCTCACTCCAACTAACGCGGCCGGGGAACACCATATATTTT
cdr3_aa: CASSLQLTRPGNTIYF

clone_size: once
j_call: TRBJ2-3
v_call: TRBV7-9
d_call: TRBD2
cdr3_nt: TGTGCCAGCAGCTTAGTAGCGGGAGATCAAGATACGCAGTATTTT
cdr3_aa: CASSLVAGDQDTQYF

clone_size: NA
j_call: TRBJ2-2
v_call: TRBV29-1
d_call: NA
cdr3_nt: TGCAGCGTTGATGCGAGGACCGGGGAGCTGTTTTTT
cdr3_aa: CSVDARTGELFF

clone_size: NA
j_call: TRBJ2-2
v_call: TRBV7-3
d_call: TRBD2
cdr3_nt: TGTGCCAGCAGCTTAACGGGACTAGCGGGAGGTCGGAACACCGGGGAGCTGTTTTTT
cdr3_aa: CASSLTGLAGGRNTGELFF

clone_size: NA
j_call: TRBJ1-1
v_call: TRBV11-2
d_call: NA
cdr3_nt: TGTGCCAGCAGCTTAGACTCGGGGGGAACTGAAGCTTTCTTT
cdr3_aa: CASSLDSGGTEAFF

clone_size: NA
j_call: TRBJ2-1
v_call: TRBV7-2
d_call: NA
cdr3_nt: TGTGCCAGCAGCCCATACAATGAGCAGTTCTTC
cdr3_aa: CASSPYNEQFF

clone_size: NA
j_call: TRBJ1-1
v_call: TRBV7-6
d_call: NA
cdr3_nt: TGTGCCAGCAGCCCAGGGGTCAGCACTGAAGCTTTCTTT
cdr3_aa: CASSPGVSTEAFF

clone_size: NA
j_call: TRBJ2-7
v_call: TRBV7-8
d_call: TRBD2
cdr3_nt: TGTGCCAGCAGCCCCACCCGGCGGACTAGAGCAGCCTACGAGCAGTACTTC
cdr3_aa: CASSPTRRTRAAYEQYF

clone_size: NA
j_call: TRBJ1-2
v_call: TRBV5-4
d_call: TRBD1
cdr3_nt: TGTGCCAGCAGCTTGGACAGGGGGAGACATGGCTACACCTTC
cdr3_aa: CASSLDRGRHGYTF